The 18 T cell receptor beta chains below were found in one sample sequenced in a study of beta chain features in type 1 diabetes. The whole isolated RNA underwent reverse transcription, so sequencing captured expressed TCRB transcripts. Only in-frame clones appear in the TCRdb table, and some are missing; sequencing was by immunoSEQ multiplex PCR. The sample has under 450,000 clones, roughly 14% seen once. The sample consisted of naive CD4+ T cells from blood. These receptors were taken from a young man in good health.

There are a few counts of this clone. This chain uses TRBV10-3 with TRBJ2-2, with TRBD1 identical over 10 bases. The trim removed 6 bases at V and 4 bases at J, leaving 5 bases unmatched. CDR3 length: 15 amino acids. Germline CDR1 ENHRY, CDR2 SYGVKD. CDR3 region: CAISPGQGLTGELFF. CDR3 in DNA: TGTGCCATCAGCCCGGGACAGGGGCTCACCGGGGAGCTGTTTTTT.

This clone was detected a few times. The V gene is TRBV5-4, the J gene TRBJ1-2; no clear D. With 0 bases removed from V and 7 bases from J, the gap between germline ends came to 10 bases. CDR3 size: 13 residues. From germline, CDR1 is SGHNT and CDR2 YYREEE (reference sequence). The CDR3 is CASSLGAPLGYTF. The CDR3 region has the DNA TGTGCCAGCAGCTTGGGGGCACCCCTTGGCTACACCTTC.

This clone showed up just a few times. CDR3 protein: CASSLAEFTEAFF. The CDR3 nucleotides are TGTGCCAGCAGCTTAGCAGAATTCACTGAAGCTTTCTTT. This chain links TRBV13 with TRBJ1-1; D not certain. Germline V gene sequence: CDR1 PRHDT, CDR2 FYEKMQ (reference sequence). Between the trimmed V and J ends, which lost 1 base and 4 bases, there was a span of 7 bases. The CDR3 length is 13 residues.

V usage is TRBV11-1 and J usage is TRBJ2-1, with TRBD2 matching over 10 bases. CDR3 length: 15 residues. The ends lost 2 bases at V and 8 bases at J; junction bases unmatched: 6. The germline V gene encodes CDR1 SGHAT and CDR2 FQDESV (reference sequence). CDR3 residues: CASSLSGRDVDEQFF. The CDR3 DNA is TGTGCCAGCAGCTTAAGCGGGAGGGATGTCGATGAGCAGTTCTTC.

The V and J genes are TRBV27 and TRBJ2-5; a weak D match, TRBD2 (6 bases). The CDR3 spans 15 residues. Trimming removed 4 bases at V and 5 bases at J, with 17 bases between. Germline values: CDR1 MNHEY, CDR2 SMNVEV (reference sequence). As DNA, the CDR3 is TGTGCCAGCAGTTCGCCGGGACTCCCTTTGGAGACCCAGTACTTC. It is translated as CASSSPGLPLETQYF.

This chain connects TRBV19 to TRBJ1-6; TRBD1 matches at 8 bases. V lost 6 bases to trimming and J lost 7 bases; unmatched junction nucleotides: 8. In germline, CDR1 is LNHDA, CDR2 SQIVND (reference sequence). CDR3 length equals 15 residues. For the CDR3, the DNA is TGTGCCAGTAGGGCAGAACAGGGGGAAAATTCACCCCTCCACTTT. Translation: CASRAEQGENSPLHF.

This clone was counted only a few times. The rearrangement uses TRBV25-1 and TRBJ2-5, with D perhaps being TRBD1 or TRBD2 (5 bases each). The CDR3 sequence is 13 residues long. Germline CDR1 reads MGHDK; CDR2 reads SYGVNS. V was pared by 5 bases and J by 6 bases, with 13 bases between. Here the CDR3 reads CASSHGQGQTQYF. The CDR3 DNA reads TGTGCCAGCAGTCATGGGCAGGGACAGACCCAGTACTTC.

This clone was observed a handful of times. No conserved phenylalanine or tryptophan is present at the end of the CDR3, so a read error is the likely explanation. The DNA is omitted, as the CDR3 cannot be located on it reliably, and the CDR3 follows TCRdb's listing. The J gene is TRBJ1-2, the V gene TRBV21-1. TRBV21-1 is a recognized pseudogene. The CDR3 totals 9 residues, both ends included. This chain's CDR3 is CASSKMVWI.

The chain couples TRBV10-3 to TRBJ1-1; D call uncertain. This CDR3 has 13 amino acids. Deletions cut 5 bases from V and 1 base from J, with 8 bases between. CDR1 and CDR2 (germline): ENHRY, SYGVKD. The CDR3 reads CAISIQQNTEAFF. The DNA for the CDR3 is TGTGCCATCAGTATACAACAGAACACTGAAGCTTTCTTT.

This clone showed up just a few times. The chain's CDR3 is CASSDTSGYQETQYF. The DNA of the CDR3 is TGTGCCAGCAGTGATACCTCAGGGTATCAAGAGACCCAGTACTTC. The chain is built from TRBV28 and TRBJ2-5; a possible D gene is TRBD1 (5 bases). V lost 5 bases and J lost 2, with 15 bases in between. CDR1 and CDR2 (germline): MDHEN, SYDVKM. The CDR3 runs 15 residues.

In this sample, this clone turned up a few times. V usage is TRBV7-6 and J usage is TRBJ1-1; 7 nucleotides align to TRBD1. Unmatched junction bases numbered 12, after V lost 5 bases and J lost 0 bases. The length of the CDR3 is 17 residues. From germline, CDR1 is SGHVS and CDR2 FNYEAQ. CDR3 nucleotides: TGTGCCAGCAGCCAACAGGGGATAAGATCAATGAACACTGAAGCTTTCTTT. Translated: CASSQQGIRSMNTEAFF. The full variable domain, completed using reference TRBV7-6 and TRBJ1-1, is GAGVSQSPRYKVTKRGQDVALRCDPISGHVSLYWYRQALGQGPEFLTYFNYEAQQDKSGLPNDRFSAERPEGSISTLTIQRTEQRDSAMYRCASSQQGIRSMNTEAFFGQGTRLTVV.

This clone was observed a handful of times. This chain uses TRBV27 with TRBJ2-7; D is unclear. Germline V lookup: CDR1 MNHEY, CDR2 SMNVEV (reference sequence). This CDR3 contains 13 residues. CDR3 protein: CPPQEQSSYEQYV. CDR3 sequence (DNA): TGTCCACCGCAGGAGCAAAGCTCCTACGAGCAGTACGTC.

V is TRBV6-5 and J is TRBJ1-4; unclear D gene. Germline V gene data show CDR1 as MNHEY and CDR2 as SVGAGI. Trimming shortened V by 4 bases and J by 7 bases, and 7 bases separated the two germline ends. The CDR3 has 12 amino acids. This CDR3 reads CASSLTGEKLFF. The CDR3 DNA reads as TGTGCCAGCAGTTTAACTGGTGAAAAACTGTTTTTT.

This clone was recorded a few times. In DNA form, the CDR3 reads TGCGCCAGTCGAGACTCGACAACCACAGATACGCAGTATTTT. It translates to CASRDSTTTDTQYF. The genes are TRBV5-1 and TRBJ2-3; D gene uncertain. This CDR3 has 14 amino acids. V lost 8 bases and J 2 bases, leaving 15 bases between the germline ends. The germline V gene encodes CDR1 SGHRS and CDR2 YFSETQ. The full variable domain, its missing parts supplied by reference TRBV5-1 and TRBJ2-3, is KAGVTQTPRYLIKTRGQQVTLSCSPISGHRSVSWYQQTPGQGLQFLFEYFSETQRNKGNFPGRFSGRQFSNSRSEMNVSTLELGDSALYLCASRDSTTTDTQYFGPGTRLTVL.

The chain links TRBV28 to TRBJ2-3; D possibly matches TRBD1 or TRBD2 (5 bases each). V shed 4 bases and J shed 2 bases, with 16 bases lying between them. Germline CDR1 is MDHEN and CDR2 is SYDVKM. The length of the CDR3 is 16 residues. The CDR3 reads CASSSARGLLTDTQYF. DNA of the CDR3: TGTGCCAGCAGTTCCGCTCGGGGCCTACTCACAGATACGCAGTATTTT.

The V call is TRBV11-3, the J call TRBJ2-2; 8 nucleotides line up with TRBD1. With 1 base clipped from V and 0 bases from J, the junction kept 13 bases outside the gene matches. Germline V gives CDR1 SGHNT, CDR2 YENEEA. The CDR3 is 20 residues long. The CDR3 spells CASSLATGTGYEPNTGELFF. The CDR3 DNA reads as TGTGCCAGCAGCTTAGCCACCGGGACAGGCTATGAACCGAACACCGGGGAGCTGTTTTTT.

The CDR3 protein is CASSRGGSQPQHF. The CDR3 DNA sequence: TGTGCCAGCAGCCGGGGCGGGAGTCAGCCCCAGCATTTT. V gene TRBV9 combines with J gene TRBJ1-5; D is perhaps TRBD1 (5 bases). Between the trimmed V and J ends, which lost 4 bases and 6 bases, there was a span of 11 bases. Germline loops: CDR1 SGDLS, CDR2 YYNGEE. The CDR3 sequence is 13 residues long.

This clone was seen a few times. As DNA, the CDR3 is TGTGCCACCAGCTTGGCCCCTGCCTACGAGCAGTACTTC. Translated, it gives CATSLAPAYEQYF. The chain links TRBV15 to TRBJ2-7; no clear D gene. Germline V gene lookup returns CDR1 LNHNV and CDR2 YYDKDF (reference sequence). Between the trimmed V and J ends, which lost 5 bases and 2 bases, there was a span of 10 bases. The CDR3 length is 13 residues. The full variable domain, with the rest looked up from reference TRBV15 and TRBJ2-7, is DAMVIQNPRYQVTQFGKPVTLSCSQTLNHNVMYWYQQKSSQAPKLLFHYYDKDFNNEADTPDNFQSRRPNTSFCFLDIRSPGLGDTAMYLCATSLAPAYEQYFGPGTRLTVT.